A single sample is the source of the 22 T cell receptor beta chains below, sequenced in a study of response to subunit inactivated influenza vaccine. In TCRdb, the RT-PCR reads were re-called with MiXCR into one record per CDR3 protein. The sample lists about 480,000 distinct CDR3 sequences; 13% were seen once. Sequencing was performed on PBMCs from blood, taken more than 35 days after vaccination. The receptor source for this set is a man in his forties or fifties who received an inactivated influenza vaccine.

This clonotype appeared a few times. The V gene is TRBV6-2 or TRBV6-3, the J gene TRBJ1-5; TRBD1 matches 9 bases. This CDR3 is 14 amino acids long. Trimming removed 5 bases from V and 3 bases from J; junction bases left unmatched: 2. In germline, CDR1 is MNHEY, CDR2 SVGEGT. The CDR3 coding sequence is TGTGCCAGCAGTGGGACAGGGTTCAATCAGCCCCAGCATTTT. It encodes CASSGTGFNQPQHF.

The chain is built from TRBV5-1 and TRBJ1-1; D remains ambiguous. Germline V lookup: CDR1 SGHRS, CDR2 YFSETQ. This CDR3 region has 14 residues. The V gene lost 6 bases and the J gene lost 4 bases, with 16 bases spanning the gap. CDR3 sequence: CASTPGGPITEAFF. For the CDR3, the DNA is TGCGCCAGCACCCCCGGAGGACCGATCACTGAAGCTTTCTTT. The full variable domain, in which reference TRBV5-1 and TRBJ1-1 provide the parts outside the CDR3, is KAGVTQTPRYLIKTRGQQVTLSCSPISGHRSVSWYQQTPGQGLQFLFEYFSETQRNKGNFPGRFSGRQFSNSRSEMNVSTLELGDSALYLCASTPGGPITEAFFGQGTRLTVV.

This clonotype has ten or more counts. This chain uses TRBV10-3 with TRBJ2-3, with D perhaps TRBD1 (6 bases). The CDR3 spans 14 residues. Per germline, CDR1 ENHRY and CDR2 SYGVKD. V shed 0 bases and J shed 3 bases, with 7 bases lying between them. The chain's CDR3 is CAISESRGTDTQYF. The CDR3 DNA follows: TGTGCCATCAGTGAGTCGAGGGGGACAGATACGCAGTATTTT.

This clonotype was counted only a few times. The chain joins TRBV4-3 to TRBJ1-4; D might be TRBD1 (5 bases). Germline loops: CDR1 LGHNA, CDR2 YSLEER. V was pared by 4 bases and J by 8 bases, with 14 bases between. The CDR3 has 14 residues. In DNA, the CDR3 is TGCGCCAGCAGCCTAGACAGCGGGGAGGAAAAACTGTTTTTT. Its translation: CASSLDSGEEKLFF.

This clonotype was seen a few times. This chain uses TRBV20-1 with TRBJ1-3, with D perhaps matching TRBD1 (6 bases). The CDR3 loop spans 14 amino acids. The ends were cut back, 6 bases at V and 2 bases at J, with 14 bases in the middle. Germline values: CDR1 DFQATT, CDR2 SNEGSKA (reference sequence). The CDR3 DNA follows: TGCAGTGCCCTACAGGGTAGCGCTGGAAACACCATATATTTT. It specifies CSALQGSAGNTIYF.

This clonotype occurred a few times. V gene TRBV2 combines with J gene TRBJ2-1; D gene unclear. Trimming stripped 6 bases from V and 7 bases from J, with 13 bases between. The CDR3 loop spans 13 amino acids. In germline, CDR1 is SNHLY, CDR2 FYNNEI. CDR3 residues: CASSPPPLNEQFF. The CDR3 DNA sequence: TGTGCCAGCAGCCCTCCCCCCCTAAATGAGCAGTTCTTC.

This clonotype was seen once. The chain has TRBV5-1 and TRBJ2-2; 7 nucleotides align to TRBD2. The CDR3 loop spans 16 amino acids. Germline V gives CDR1 SGHRS, CDR2 YFSETQ. The ends lost 0 bases at V and 4 bases at J; junction bases unmatched: 6. CDR3 protein: CASSLASGATTGELFF. CDR3 sequence (DNA): TGCGCCAGCAGCTTGGCTAGCGGAGCCACCACCGGGGAGCTGTTTTTT.

This clonotype was seen more than once but under ten times. This chain links TRBV7-6 with TRBJ2-7; no reliable D call. Germline V CDR1 and CDR2: SGHVS, FNYEAQ. The germline V and J ends were trimmed by 5 bases and 6 bases, with 17 bases remaining between them. The CDR3 covers 14 residues. DNA of the CDR3: TGTGCCAGCAGCCCGCGACCCACCCCGGGCGAGCAGTACTTC. Translated, it gives CASSPRPTPGEQYF. Together with reference TRBV7-6 and TRBJ2-7, the CDR3 gives the full variable domain: GAGVSQSPRYKVTKRGQDVALRCDPISGHVSLYWYRQALGQGPEFLTYFNYEAQQDKSGLPNDRFSAERPEGSISTLTIQRTEQRDSAMYRCASSPRPTPGEQYFGPGTRLTVT.

This clonotype showed up many times. J is TRBJ1-2 and V is TRBV7-2; D unresolved. The CDR3 is 14 amino acids. Trimming left V 5 bases short and J 7 bases short, with 17 bases between. CDR1 and CDR2 from the germline V gene are SGHTA and FQGNSA. CDR3 coding DNA: TGTGCCAGCAGCCCCGAACTGGCGCGAATTGGCTACACCTTC. Translated, it gives CASSPELARIGYTF.

This clonotype was seen once. J is TRBJ2-6 and V is TRBV7-9, with D uncertain. V was pared by 5 bases and J by 2 bases, with 7 bases between. Germline V gene sequence: CDR1 SEHNR, CDR2 FQNEAQ (reference sequence). The CDR3 extends over 14 amino acids. CDR3 nucleotides: TGTGCCAGCAGCCACCCAGCTGGGGCCAACGTCCTGACTTTC. It is translated as CASSHPAGANVLTF.

This chain connects TRBV28 to TRBJ2-7, with no clear D. Germline CDR1 reads MDHEN; CDR2 reads SYDVKM. This CDR3 region has 13 residues. Trimming removed 10 bases at V and 7 bases at J, with 20 bases between. The CDR3 nucleotides read TGTGCCACACATCTCCAAGGGTCCTGGGAGCAGTACTTC. This codes for CATHLQGSWEQYF.

This clonotype was counted only a few times. The rearrangement links TRBV20-1 to TRBJ2-3; D tentatively reads TRBD1 or TRBD2 (6 bases each). The CDR3 has 17 amino acids. The V gene lost 1 base and the J gene lost 0 bases, with 17 bases spanning the gap. Germline V gene data show CDR1 as DFQATT and CDR2 as SNEGSKA (reference sequence). In DNA, the CDR3 is TGCAGTGCTAGAGTATGGGGGGCAATCTCTAGCACAGATACGCAGTATTTT. It specifies CSARVWGAISSTDTQYF.

This sequence joins TRBV6-1 and TRBJ1-5, with 8 bases identical to TRBD1. Germline V lookup: CDR1 MNHNS, CDR2 SASEGT. This CDR3 comprises 13 residues. The junction had 7 bases not matched to a gene; V was cut back by 4 bases and J by 11 bases. This CDR3 is CASSANRDRTQHF. CDR3 bases: TGTGCCAGCAGTGCGAACCGGGACAGGACCCAGCATTTT.

This clonotype has more than one count but fewer than ten. This chain's CDR3 is CATSDSDTGVSEAFF. CDR3 DNA: TGTGCCACCAGTGATTCTGACACAGGGGTTTCTGAAGCTTTCTTT. The chain combines TRBV24-1 with TRBJ1-1, with 7 bases fitting TRBD1. Germline V gene sequence: CDR1 KGHDR, CDR2 SFDVKD. The ends lost 2 bases at V and 6 bases at J; junction bases unmatched: 8. The CDR3 covers 15 residues.

The table lists this clonotype with a few counts. This chain uses TRBV5-1 with TRBJ2-3; 9 nucleotides match TRBD1. Germline CDR1 is SGHRS and CDR2 is YFSETQ. The CDR3 runs to 16 residues. V dropped 0 bases and J dropped 6; count of bases not matched to a gene: 8. The CDR3 nucleotides are TGCGCCAGCAGCTTGGGCAGGACAGGGGTGCCTGATACGCAGTATTTT. It yields the protein CASSLGRTGVPDTQYF.

This clonotype was observed a handful of times. The chain joins TRBV5-6 to TRBJ2-2, with 7 bases lining up with TRBD2. V trimming: 0 bases; J trimming: 4 bases; junction bases outside the gene matches: 3. Germline-derived CDR1 and CDR2 are SGHDT and YYEEEE. The CDR3 is made up of 15 amino acids. The CDR3 DNA is TGTGCCAGCAGCTTGGTATCGGGAGGCACCGGGGAGCTGTTTTTT. It yields the protein CASSLVSGGTGELFF.

This clonotype was observed a few times. This rearrangement joins TRBV6-2 or TRBV6-3 to TRBJ2-7; D may correspond to TRBD1 or TRBD2 (6 bases each). The germline V gene has CDR1 MNHEY and CDR2 SVGEGT. The CDR3 totals 15 residues. Trimming removed 2 bases at V and 1 base at J, with 12 bases between. The CDR3 spells CASSYPGAMSYEQYF. CDR3 nucleotides: TGTGCCAGCAGTTACCCGGGGGCGATGTCCTACGAGCAGTACTTC.

This clonotype has more than one count but fewer than ten. This chain connects TRBV28 to TRBJ1-2, with TRBD1 matching 10 bases. From germline, CDR1 is MDHEN and CDR2 SYDVKM. The CDR3 has 15 amino acids. V lost 4 bases, J lost 7 bases, and 9 bases stayed unmatched. CDR3 region: CASSSGQGVVSGYTF. The CDR3 nucleotides read TGTGCCAGCAGTTCAGGACAGGGGGTAGTCAGTGGCTACACCTTC.

The sample holds a few counts of this clonotype. The rearrangement uses TRBV5-1 and TRBJ2-6, with unresolved D. The ends were cut back, 1 base at V and 2 bases at J, with 10 bases in the middle. Germline V gene sequence: CDR1 SGHRS, CDR2 YFSETQ. The CDR3 is 16 residues long. CDR3 region: CASSLRAAAGANVLTF. The CDR3 DNA is TGCGCCAGCAGCTTGAGGGCAGCTGCTGGGGCCAACGTCCTGACTTTC.

This sequence joins TRBV6-2 or TRBV6-3 and TRBJ2-3; 8 positions match TRBD2. The germline V gene encodes CDR1 MNHEY and CDR2 SVGEGT. This CDR3 has 15 amino acids. Trimming at V came to 2 bases and at J to 7 bases, leaving 8 bases not matched to a gene. The DNA for the CDR3 is TGTGCCAGCAGTTACGAGGGCGGGAGGCACCATACGCAGTATTTT. This encodes CASSYEGGRHHTQYF.

The chain couples TRBV6-2 or TRBV6-3 to TRBJ2-5; TRBD2 aligns across 12 bases. CDR1 and CDR2 from the germline V gene are MNHEY and SVGEGT. The CDR3 has 16 amino acids. V shed 6 bases and J 1 base; nucleotides not matched to a gene: 6. The CDR3 DNA follows: TGTGCCAGCAGGGGGGGACTAGCGGGCCTCCAAGAGACCCAGTACTTC. Translating it yields CASRGGLAGLQETQYF.

There are a few counts of this clonotype. The V call is TRBV5-1, the J call TRBJ2-1; 8 bases are shared with TRBD2. The CDR3 has 18 residues. Germline V gene lookup returns CDR1 SGHRS and CDR2 YFSETQ. V shed 0 bases, J shed 9 bases, and the junction held 17 bases outside the gene matches. Written as DNA, the CDR3 is TGCGCCAGCAGCTTGGCCGGGCCCGCCGGGAGGGCCTCTGGTGAGCAGTTCTTC. Translating it yields CASSLAGPAGRASGEQFF.